This TCR beta chain is drawn from a study of CD8 T cells in Susac syndrome. Germline V lookup: CDR1 LGHDT, CDR2 YNNKEL (reference sequence). The CDR3 loop spans 16 amino acids. V lost 5 bases to trimming and J lost 5 bases; unmatched junction nucleotides: 13. TCR beta sequencing covered blood CD8+ and CD4+ T cells. The multiple sclerosis control group was made up of treatment-naive patients with stable or active relapsing-remitting disease. The CD8+ and CD4+ T cells were isolated magnetically using a negative isolation approach, whereas the TEMRA cells were enriched by FACS. The RNA, roughly 0.45 to 1 ug, was put through reverse transcription using random hexamers. The amplification used immunoSEQ multiplex PCR on TCR beta CDR3; it spanned 54 Vbeta and 13 Jbeta. TCRdb passed the immunoSEQ multiplex PCR reads through MiXCR, listing each CDR3 protein once. The data hold about 120,000 distinct CDR3 sequences, with approximately 93% observed a single time.

The chain couples TRBV3-1 to TRBJ2-7; 9 bases agree with TRBD2. The source is a human donor with multiple sclerosis. Sequencing was done on a sample of CD4+ T cells from PBMCs. DNA for the CDR3: TGTGCCAGCAGCAGGCGACTAGCGGCCGACAGCCACGAGCAGTACTTC. It yields the protein CASSRRLAADSHEQYF.